This T cell receptor (beta chain) was recorded in a study of technical replicates of blood from a few donors. The protocol was immunoSEQ multiplex PCR, while the TCRdb copy is restricted to in-frame clones and leaves out a portion. The profile covers approximately 64,000 clones, with 75% to 90% appearing a single time and approximately 5.1% taken by the ten largest. Material for sequencing was PBMCs. The sequence came from a human donor in good health. Some clones in this sample may be carry-over from other donors' samples.

As DNA, the CDR3 is TGTGCCAGCAGTGAAGTAACAGGGAAGTTACACGAGCAGTACTTC. This translates into CASSEVTGKLHEQYF. The chain employs TRBV2 and TRBJ2-7, with D perhaps TRBD1 (6 bases). Trimming took off 1 base at V and 5 bases at J, with 15 bases between the two ends. Germline V gives CDR1 SNHLY, CDR2 FYNNEI. The CDR3 runs to 15 residues.